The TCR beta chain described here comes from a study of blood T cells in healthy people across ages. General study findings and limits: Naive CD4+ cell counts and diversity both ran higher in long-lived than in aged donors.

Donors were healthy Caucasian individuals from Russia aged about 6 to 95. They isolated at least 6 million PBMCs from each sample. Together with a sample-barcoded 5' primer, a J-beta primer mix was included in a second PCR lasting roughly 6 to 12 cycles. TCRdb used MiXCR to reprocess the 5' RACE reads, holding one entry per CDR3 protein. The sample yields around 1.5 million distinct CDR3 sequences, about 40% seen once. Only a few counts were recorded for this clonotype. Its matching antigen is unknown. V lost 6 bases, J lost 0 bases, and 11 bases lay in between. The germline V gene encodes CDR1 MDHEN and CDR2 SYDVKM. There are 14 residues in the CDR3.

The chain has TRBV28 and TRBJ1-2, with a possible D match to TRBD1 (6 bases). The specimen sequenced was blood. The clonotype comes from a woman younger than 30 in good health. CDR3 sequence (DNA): TGTGCCAGCAGCTCGTGGACAGCTAACTATGGCTACACCTTC. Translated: CASSSWTANYGYTF.